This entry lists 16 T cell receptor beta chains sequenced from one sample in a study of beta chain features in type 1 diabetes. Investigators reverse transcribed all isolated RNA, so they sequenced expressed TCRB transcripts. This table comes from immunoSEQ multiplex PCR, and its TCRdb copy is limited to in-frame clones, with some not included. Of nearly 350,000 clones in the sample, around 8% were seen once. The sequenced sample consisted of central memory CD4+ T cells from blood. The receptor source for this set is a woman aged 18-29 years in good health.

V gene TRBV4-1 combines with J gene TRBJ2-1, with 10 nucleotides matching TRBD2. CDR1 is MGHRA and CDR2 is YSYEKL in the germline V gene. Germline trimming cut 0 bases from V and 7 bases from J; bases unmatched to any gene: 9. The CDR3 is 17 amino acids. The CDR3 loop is CASSQDPGLATSNEQFF. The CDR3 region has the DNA TGCGCCAGCAGCCAAGATCCGGGACTAGCGACCAGTAATGAGCAGTTCTTC.

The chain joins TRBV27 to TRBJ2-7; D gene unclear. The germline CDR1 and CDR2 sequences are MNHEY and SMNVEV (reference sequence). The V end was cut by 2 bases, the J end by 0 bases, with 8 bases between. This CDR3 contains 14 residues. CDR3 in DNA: TGTGCCAGCAGTTTAAGTCGGATCTCCTACGAGCAGTACTTC. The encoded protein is CASSLSRISYEQYF.

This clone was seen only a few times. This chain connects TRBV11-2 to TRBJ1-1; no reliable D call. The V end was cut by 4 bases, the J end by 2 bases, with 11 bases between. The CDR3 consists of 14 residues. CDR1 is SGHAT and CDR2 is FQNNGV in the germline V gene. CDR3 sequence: CASSSQKGNTEAFF. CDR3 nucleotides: TGTGCCAGCAGCTCCCAAAAGGGTAACACTGAAGCTTTCTTT.

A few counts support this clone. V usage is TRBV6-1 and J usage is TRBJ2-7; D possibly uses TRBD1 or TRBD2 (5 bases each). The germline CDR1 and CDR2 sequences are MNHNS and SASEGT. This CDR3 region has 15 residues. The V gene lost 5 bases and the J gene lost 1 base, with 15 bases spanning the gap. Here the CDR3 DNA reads TGTGCCAGCAGTTCATCCGGGACGGCGTCCTACGAGCAGTACTTC. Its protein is CASSSSGTASYEQYF.

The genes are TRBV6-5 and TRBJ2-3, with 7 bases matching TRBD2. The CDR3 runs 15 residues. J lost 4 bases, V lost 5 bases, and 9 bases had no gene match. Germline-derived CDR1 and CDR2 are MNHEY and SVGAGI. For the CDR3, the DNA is TGTGCCAGCAGTGTCGGACTAGTGAGCGCAGATACGCAGTATTTT. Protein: CASSVGLVSADTQYF.

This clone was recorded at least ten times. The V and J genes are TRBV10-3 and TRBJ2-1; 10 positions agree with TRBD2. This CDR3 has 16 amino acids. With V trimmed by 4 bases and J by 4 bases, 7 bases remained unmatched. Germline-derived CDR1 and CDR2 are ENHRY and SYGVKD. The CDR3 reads CAISVASGSPYNEQFF. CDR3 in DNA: TGTGCCATCAGTGTGGCTAGCGGGAGCCCTTACAATGAGCAGTTCTTC.

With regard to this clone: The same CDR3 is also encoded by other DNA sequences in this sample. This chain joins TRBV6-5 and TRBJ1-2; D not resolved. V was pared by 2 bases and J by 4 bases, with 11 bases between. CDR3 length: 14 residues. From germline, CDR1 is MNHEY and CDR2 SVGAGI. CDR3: CASSYGGPGYGYTF. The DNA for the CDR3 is TGTGCCAGCAGTTACGGTGGACCGGGCTATGGCTACACCTTC.

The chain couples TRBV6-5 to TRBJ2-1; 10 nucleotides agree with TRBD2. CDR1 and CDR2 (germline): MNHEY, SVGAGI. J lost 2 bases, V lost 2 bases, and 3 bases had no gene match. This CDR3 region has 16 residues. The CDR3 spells CASSYTGTSAYNEQFF. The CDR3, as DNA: TGTGCCAGCAGTTACACCGGGACTAGCGCCTACAATGAGCAGTTCTTC.

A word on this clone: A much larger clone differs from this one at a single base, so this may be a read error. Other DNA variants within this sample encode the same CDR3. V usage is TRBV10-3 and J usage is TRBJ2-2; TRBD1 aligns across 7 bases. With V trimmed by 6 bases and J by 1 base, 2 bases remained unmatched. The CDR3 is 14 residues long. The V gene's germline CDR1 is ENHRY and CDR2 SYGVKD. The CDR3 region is CAIRAGGNTGELFF. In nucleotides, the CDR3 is TGTGCCATCAGGGCAGGGGGGAACACCGGGGAGCTGTTTTTT.

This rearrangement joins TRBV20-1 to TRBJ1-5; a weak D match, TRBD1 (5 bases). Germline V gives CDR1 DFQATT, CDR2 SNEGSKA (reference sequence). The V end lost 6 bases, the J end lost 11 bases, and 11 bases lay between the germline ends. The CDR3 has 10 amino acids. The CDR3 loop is CSALGTSQHF. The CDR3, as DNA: TGCAGTGCCCTTGGGACGTCCCAGCATTTT.

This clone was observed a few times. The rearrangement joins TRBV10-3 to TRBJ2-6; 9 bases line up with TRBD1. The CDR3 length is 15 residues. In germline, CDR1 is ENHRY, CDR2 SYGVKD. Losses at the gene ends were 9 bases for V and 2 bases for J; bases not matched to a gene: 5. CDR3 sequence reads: CAIGDRATGANVLTF. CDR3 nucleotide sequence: TGTGCCATAGGGGACAGGGCTACTGGGGCCAACGTCCTGACTTTC.

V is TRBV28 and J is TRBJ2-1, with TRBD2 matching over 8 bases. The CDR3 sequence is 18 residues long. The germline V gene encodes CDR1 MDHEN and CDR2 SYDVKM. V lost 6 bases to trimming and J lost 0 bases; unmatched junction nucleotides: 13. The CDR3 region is CASSYNSGTYYSYNEQFF. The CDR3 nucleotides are TGTGCCAGCAGCTATAATAGCGGGACTTATTACTCCTACAATGAGCAGTTCTTC.

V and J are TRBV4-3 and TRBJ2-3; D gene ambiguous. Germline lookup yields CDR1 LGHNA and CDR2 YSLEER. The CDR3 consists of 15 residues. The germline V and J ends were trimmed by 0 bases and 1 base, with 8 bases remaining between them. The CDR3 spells CASSQDPLGTDTQYF. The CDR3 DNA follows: TGCGCCAGCAGCCAAGATCCCCTCGGCACAGATACGCAGTATTTT.

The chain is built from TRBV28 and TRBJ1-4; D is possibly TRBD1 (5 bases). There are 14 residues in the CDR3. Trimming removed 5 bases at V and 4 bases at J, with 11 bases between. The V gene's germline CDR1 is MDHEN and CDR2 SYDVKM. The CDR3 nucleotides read TGTGCCAGCAGTCGCCGGGACCGTAATGAAAAACTGTTTTTT. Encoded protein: CASSRRDRNEKLFF.

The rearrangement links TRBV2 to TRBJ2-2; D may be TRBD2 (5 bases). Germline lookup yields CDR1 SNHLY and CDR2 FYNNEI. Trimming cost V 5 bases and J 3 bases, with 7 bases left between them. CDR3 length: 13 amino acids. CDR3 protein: CASSTGDTGELFF. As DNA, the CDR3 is TGTGCCAGCAGTACCGGGGACACCGGGGAGCTGTTTTTT.

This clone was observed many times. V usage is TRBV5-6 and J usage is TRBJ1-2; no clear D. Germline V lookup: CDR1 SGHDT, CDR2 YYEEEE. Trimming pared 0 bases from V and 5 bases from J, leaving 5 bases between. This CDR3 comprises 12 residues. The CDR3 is CASSLGRYGYTF. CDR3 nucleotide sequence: TGTGCCAGCAGCTTGGGACGGTATGGCTACACCTTC.